This T cell receptor beta chain was sequenced for a study of T cells in Graves' hyperthyroidism and ophthalmopathy. The study defined stable Graves' hyperthyroidism as no ophthalmopathy progression within 18 months. This CDR3 is 15 amino acids long. Trimming stripped 2 bases from V and 2 bases from J, with 16 bases between. CDR1 is SQVTM and CDR2 is ANQGSEA in the germline V gene. The investigators amplified TCR beta CDR3 regions from RNA transcripts. In the first-round RT-PCR of the TCR CDR3, the HTBI primer set was used. From the multiplex PCR reads, TCRdb called clonotypes with MiXCR, one entry per CDR3 protein. The sample holds around 560,000 distinct CDR3 sequences, roughly 17% seen once. This clonotype was observed a few times.

Sequences were obtained from blood. The genes are TRBV29-1 and TRBJ2-7; TRBD1 might be the D (6 bases). This TCR was sampled from a woman aged 18-29 years with Graves' hyperthyroidism. The CDR3 sequence is CSVERWVRGTYEQYF. The CDR3 DNA reads TGCAGCGTTGAAAGATGGGTAAGGGGGACCTACGAGCAGTACTTC.